This TCR beta chain was recorded in a study of blood T cell repertoires in COVID-19. Profiling relied on immunoSEQ multiplex PCR, and the TCRdb table lists in-frame clones only, not all of them. The sample holds 100,000 to 150,000 clones; 60% to 75% are singletons and the top ten take around 2%. This clone came up once. The CDR3 is 12 amino acids. V dropped 3 bases and J dropped 7 bases, with 7 bases sitting between them. Germline V gene data show CDR1 as MDHEN and CDR2 as SYDVKM. This chain joins TRBV28 and TRBJ2-1; no definite D call. The source material was peripheral blood. The TCR was taken from a woman between 70 and 85 years old with acute or convalescent COVID-19. CDR3 protein: CASSFLRNEQFF. CDR3 sequence (DNA): TGTGCCAGCAGTTTCCTCCGTAATGAGCAGTTCTTC. Together with reference TRBV28 and TRBJ2-1, the CDR3 gives the full variable domain: DVKVTQSSRYLVKRTGEKVFLECVQDMDHENMFWYRQDPGLGLRLIYFSYDVKMKEKGDIPEGYSVSREKKERFSLILESASTNQTSMYLCASSFLRNEQFFGPGTRLTVL.